This TCR beta chain was observed in a study of neoadjuvant anti-PD-1 for oral cavity cancer. Study-wide results and limits: Only a few patients per response group were TCR-analyzed; validation needed. Post-nivolumab, blood T cell clonality was significantly elevated in non-responders.

Six replicates per PBMC sample, mostly from roughly 500 ng of genomic DNA. Some clones are missing from TCRdb's copy, which holds only in-frame ones; the method was immunoSEQ multiplex PCR. The sample records 55,000 to 75,000 clones, approximately 80% being singletons. Concerning this clone itself: Its antigen is unknown. The sample holds other DNA sequences that translate to the same CDR3.

PBMCs were not maintained or expanded in culture before analysis. The starting material was PBMCs, obtained before nivolumab (anti-PD-1) treatment. The sequence was obtained from a person aged 40-85 years with oral cavity squamous cell carcinoma.

CDR3 region: CASSQDPSGAQQETQYF. The CDR3 nucleotides read TGCGCCAGCAGCCAAGATCCCAGCGGGGCCCAGCAAGAGACCCAGTACTTC. The genes are TRBV4-1 and TRBJ2-5, with 7 bases identical to TRBD2. This CDR3 spans 17 amino acids. The junction had 9 bases not matched to a gene; V was cut back by 0 bases and J by 2 bases. In germline, CDR1 is MGHRA, CDR2 YSYEKL.